Listed below are T cell receptor beta chains from one sample, sequenced in a study of T cell responses to AZD1222 COVID-19 vaccine. Repertoires were generated with immunoSEQ multiplex PCR, while TCRdb's copy carries only in-frame clones and drops some. The sample carries about 100,000 clones, about nine tenths recorded once. The sample here was peripheral blood, taken on day 0 of AZD1222 vaccination. Receptors were obtained from an adult in good health. The CDR3 runs from the conserved cysteine through the conserved F or W. The D gene is left open where the match is weak. Where a row states a size, it is once, few, many or the class of an expanded clone; other rows omit it.

abundance	j_gene	d_gene	v_gene	CDR3nt	CDR3aa
-	TRBJ1-1	-	TRBV28	TGTGCCAGCAGTTTGGGGGCTGGGAACACTGAAGCTTTCTTT	CASSLGAGNTEAFF
-	TRBJ2-7	TRBD1	TRBV7-9	TGTGCCAGCAGCGACCGGGACAGAGAATACGAGCAGTACTTC	CASSDRDREYEQYF
few	TRBJ1-5	-	TRBV15	TGTGCCACCAGCAGAAAGGGGCATCAGCCCCAGCATTTT	CATSRKGHQPQHF
-	TRBJ2-7	-	TRBV4-1	TGCGCCAGCAGCCCGGAAGTCACAGCCCCGGCCTACGAGCAGTACTTC	CASSPEVTAPAYEQYF
-	TRBJ1-1	-	TRBV27	TGTGCCAGCAGTATGCAGGGTACGCACACTGAAGCTTTCTTT	CASSMQGTHTEAFF
few	TRBJ1-2	TRBD1	TRBV5-1	TGCGCCAGCAGCTTGGGGGGACAGGAGATCTATGGCTACACCTTC	CASSLGGQEIYGYTF
-	TRBJ2-3	-	TRBV5-1	TGCGCCAGCAGCTTAATTCATCGCGGCGCAGATACGCAGTATTTT	CASSLIHRGADTQYF
-	TRBJ2-1	-	TRBV11-2	TGTGCCAGCAGCTTTTTAAGGGGAGACAATGAGCAGTTCTTC	CASSFLRGDNEQFF
-	TRBJ1-5	-	TRBV28	TGTGCCAGCAGTTTGGGGGCAGTCAATCAGCCCCAGCATTTT	CASSLGAVNQPQHF
-	TRBJ2-2	-	TRBV10-3	TGTGCCATCAGTGAGTCCCAGGGGAGCGGGGAGCTGTTTTTT	CAISESQGSGELFF
-	TRBJ2-3	-	TRBV28	TGTGCCAGCAGTTTCCGTAGCACAGATACGCAGTATTTT	CASSFRSTDTQYF
few	TRBJ2-2	-	TRBV6-4	TGTGCCAGCAGTCAAGGGAACACCGGGGAGCTGTTTTTT	CASSQGNTGELFF
-	TRBJ1-1	TRBD1	TRBV7-2	TGTGCCAGCAGCTTTACAGGGGACACTGAAGCTTTCTTT	CASSFTGDTEAFF
once	TRBJ1-2	-	TRBV29-1	TGCAGCGTTGTCCTGGGAGGTTATGGCTACACCTTC	CSVVLGGYGYTF
-	TRBJ2-6	-	TRBV28	TGTGCCAGCAGTAGAGGGATCTCTGGGGCCAACGTCCTGACTTTC	CASSRGISGANVLTF
-	TRBJ1-4	TRBD1	TRBV19	TGTGCCAGTAGTGACTGGACAGGGAATGAAAAACTGTTTTTT	CASSDWTGNEKLFF
few	TRBJ2-7	-	TRBV5-5	TGTGCCAGCAACGGGATGACAGGCCGGGGGTCCTCCTACGAGCAGTACTTC	CASNGMTGRGSSYEQYF
-	TRBJ1-2	-	TRBV16	TGTGCCAGCAGCCAATCAGCAGGCACCTTCTATGGCTACACCTTC	CASSQSAGTFYGYTF
-	TRBJ1-1	TRBD1	TRBV7-9	TGTGCCAGCAGCTTACCCAGACAGGGGACTGAAGCTTTCTTT	CASSLPRQGTEAFF
-	TRBJ1-3	-	TRBV19	TGTGCCAGTAGTCCCCAAGGAGGGTCTGGAAACACCATATATTTT	CASSPQGGSGNTIYF
-	TRBJ1-2	-	TRBV28	TGTGCCAGCAGTTCGGGGTTCGGGGGCTATGGCTACACCTTC	CASSSGFGGYGYTF
-	TRBJ1-4	-	TRBV10-3	TGTGCCATCAGTGAGGAGGCAGGAGACAATGAAAAACTGTTTTTT	CAISEEAGDNEKLFF
-	TRBJ1-6	TRBD1	TRBV4-1	TGCGCCAGCAGCCAGGAGCTGACAGGGTATAATTCACCCCTCCACTTT	CASSQELTGYNSPLHF
-	TRBJ1-1	-	TRBV4-1	TGCGCCAGCCAGCCGCCAGGGAGGAACACTGAAGCTTTCTTT	CASQPPGRNTEAFF